One T cell receptor (beta chain) is described in this entry. The antigen is undetermined. Other nucleotide sequences from this sample produce the same CDR3. The data were obtained in a study of shared clonotypes between healthy human individuals. For the study at large: CD4 naive and CD4 memory each took three plates per donor, while CD8 naive took two and CD8 memory one. Study results and caveats: Shared clonotypes: about 5% naive CD4, around 3.4% naive CD8, over 2% memory CD4, 0.4% to 0.5% memory CD8. Relative to clonotypes present in all four donors, those not shared had lower generation probabilities.

Replicate sorted-subset PCRs were loaded with around 0.2 ug DNA, approximately 31,000 T cell genomes. Using immunoSEQ multiplex PCR, the repertoire was profiled, and TCRdb retains in-frame clones only, with some absent. The table records about 2.2 million clones, approximately 94% of them present only once. As defined, naive CD8 cells were CD45RO-negative and positively selected for CCR7, with terminally differentiated effector memory CD45RA+ cells excluded. The clonotype originates from a man aged 18 to 30 in good health. Some clones in this sample may be carry-over from other donors' samples. Sequencing was carried out using naive CD8+ T cells from PBMCs.

The CDR3 sequence: CASSPGGAGEQFF. DNA for the CDR3: TGTGCCAGCAGCCCCGGGGGGGCCGGTGAGCAGTTCTTC. The rearrangement links TRBV9 to TRBJ2-1; 8 bases match TRBD2. V lost 4 bases and J lost 9; bases outside the gene matches: 6. This CDR3 spans 13 amino acids. Germline V lookup: CDR1 SGDLS, CDR2 YYNGEE.